The TCR beta chain under discussion was sequenced for a study of shared clonotypes between healthy human individuals. Germline V gives CDR1 SGHNT, CDR2 YYREEE (reference sequence). Trimming at V came to 4 bases and at J to 10 bases, leaving 13 bases not matched to a gene. The CDR3 is 16 amino acids. Libraries were prepared by immunoSEQ multiplex PCR; TCRdb keeps only in-frame clonotypes and omits some of them. This repertoire shows 2 million to 2.5 million clones, approximately 94% found once; its top ten account for around 0.13%. The chain employs TRBV5-4 and TRBJ1-6; 8 bases map to TRBD1. Sequenced: naive CD4+ T cells sorted from blood. Stated subset: CD45RA+ positively selected. This sequence was found in a young man in good health. CDR3 DNA: TGTGCCAGCAGCGGTCCCGGGACAGGTCCAGAATCACCCCTCCACTTT. This encodes CASSGPGTGPESPLHF.